One sample yielded the 5 T cell receptor beta chains listed below, sequenced in a study of shared clonotypes between healthy human individuals. Measured with immunoSEQ multiplex PCR; TCRdb has only the in-frame clones, and not every one. The sample holds a few million clones, more than 80% seen once. The sequencing sample was made of naive CD4+ T cells sorted from blood. Subset denoted: CD45RA+ positively selected. These receptors were taken from a man aged 18-30 years in good health.

The gene calls are TRBV7-9 and TRBJ1-1; D remains ambiguous. CDR3 length equals 12 residues. CDR1 SEHNR and CDR2 FQNEAQ come from the germline V gene (reference sequence). Trimming took off 1 base at V and 3 bases at J, with 3 bases between the two ends. This CDR3 reads CASSLVHTEAFF. CDR3 DNA sequence: TGTGCCAGCAGCTTAGTGCACACTGAAGCTTTCTTT.

DNA for the CDR3: TGCGCCAGCAGCCGTCGACAGGGGAACACCGGGGAGCTGTTTTTT. It specifies CASSRRQGNTGELFF. The V call is TRBV5-1, the J call TRBJ2-2; 7 bases align to TRBD1. This CDR3 has 15 residues. V was pared by 4 bases and J by 1 base, with 4 bases of the junction left unmatched. The germline V gene has CDR1 SGHRS and CDR2 YFSETQ. Combining the CDR3 with reference TRBV5-1 and TRBJ2-2 gives the whole variable domain KAGVTQTPRYLIKTRGQQVTLSCSPISGHRSVSWYQQTPGQGLQFLFEYFSETQRNKGNFPGRFSGRQFSNSRSEMNVSTLELGDSALYLCASSRRQGNTGELFFGEGSRLTVL.

The chain links TRBV5-8 to TRBJ1-2; 7 bases map to TRBD1. The CDR3 extends over 16 amino acids. J lost 8 bases, V lost 6 bases, and 19 bases had no gene match. The germline V gene encodes CDR1 SGHTS and CDR2 YDEGEE. The CDR3 protein is CASTVSGTVLVGGYTF. CDR3 nucleotides: TGTGCCAGCACCGTTTCCGGGACAGTACTCGTTGGGGGCTACACCTTC.

The chain has TRBV10-3 and TRBJ1-1; 8 nucleotides align to TRBD1. The CDR3 runs 15 residues. Germline V lookup: CDR1 ENHRY, CDR2 SYGVKD. The V segment lost 2 bases and the J segment 4 bases; nucleotides outside the gene matches: 6. The CDR3 spells CAISEQGAAVTEAFF. The CDR3 nucleotides read TGTGCCATCAGTGAGCAGGGGGCGGCGGTCACTGAAGCTTTCTTT.

This chain connects TRBV6-5 to TRBJ2-7; perhaps TRBD1 as D (5 bases). Germline V gene sequence: CDR1 MNHEY, CDR2 SVGAGI. V was pared by 2 bases and J by 3 bases, with 11 bases between. CDR3 length equals 14 residues. CDR3 loop: CASSYDSTFYEQYF. CDR3 in DNA: TGTGCCAGCAGTTACGACAGCACTTTCTACGAGCAGTACTTC.